The 30 T cell receptor beta chains presented below share a single source sample, sequenced in a study of blood T cell repertoires in COVID-19. Profiling relied on immunoSEQ multiplex PCR, and the TCRdb table lists in-frame clones only, not all of them. Altogether some 190,000 clones are present, roughly 84% being singletons, with the ten largest covering 15% to 20%. Sequenced material: peripheral blood. These receptors originate from a person aged 70 to 79 with COVID-19, enrolled during active disease.

This chain connects TRBV7-3 to TRBJ2-1; 7 nucleotides agree with TRBD2. The CDR3 runs 15 residues. V shed 4 bases, J shed 9 bases, and the junction held 12 bases outside the gene matches. From germline, CDR1 is SGHTA and CDR2 FQGTGA. The CDR3 sequence: CASSSRLAMFSEQFF. The CDR3 region has the DNA TGTGCCAGCAGCTCTCGACTAGCCATGTTCAGTGAGCAGTTCTTC.

The V and J genes are TRBV7-2 and TRBJ2-5; possibly TRBD2 for D (6 bases). This CDR3 contains 13 residues. CDR1 is SGHTA and CDR2 is FQGNSA in the germline V gene. The V and J ends lost 5 bases and 7 bases respectively, with 14 bases between them. The CDR3 region has the DNA TGTGCCAGCAGCCGGGGACTTCGAGGGACCCAGTACTTC. As protein: CASSRGLRGTQYF.

A few counts support this clone. This chain's CDR3 is CASSIQGAGYEQYF. As DNA, the CDR3 is TGTGCCAGCAGTATACAGGGGGCGGGTTACGAGCAGTACTTC. This sequence joins TRBV6-5 and TRBJ2-7; 9 nucleotides line up with TRBD1. V shed 5 bases, J shed 4 bases, and the junction held 6 bases outside the gene matches. This CDR3 has 14 residues. Germline V gene data show CDR1 as MNHEY and CDR2 as SVGAGI.

V and J are TRBV6-2 or TRBV6-3 and TRBJ1-5; perhaps TRBD1 as D (5 bases). Germline CDR1 is MNHEY and CDR2 is SVGEGT. The CDR3 length is 15 residues. V was shortened by 2 bases and J by 5 bases, with 13 bases between the two germline ends. CDR3 in DNA: TGTGCCAGCAGTTACCCGGGGACGGGGGATCAGCCCCAGCATTTT. Protein: CASSYPGTGDQPQHF.

This clone has only one observation. The chain uses TRBV9 and TRBJ1-2; D perhaps matches TRBD1 (6 bases). Trimming took 0 bases from V and 0 from J, leaving 15 bases between them. Germline V gene sequence: CDR1 SGDLS, CDR2 YYNGEE. CDR3 length: 17 residues. The CDR3 DNA is TGTGCCAGCAGCGTAGTGGACAGCCGCCTAGCTAACTATGGCTACACCTTC. Protein sequence: CASSVVDSRLANYGYTF.

This clone was counted only a few times. The V gene is TRBV29-1, the J gene TRBJ2-3; 7 nucleotides align to TRBD2. Germline trimming cut 3 bases from V and 0 bases from J; bases unmatched to any gene: 3. The CDR3 runs to 14 residues. The germline gives CDR1 SQVTM, CDR2 ANQGSEA. In DNA, the CDR3 is TGCAGCGTTGACGGGACTACTAGCACAGATACGCAGTATTTT. It translates to CSVDGTTSTDTQYF.

This clone appeared a single time. This chain connects TRBV28 to TRBJ1-4, with D possibly being TRBD1 (5 bases). The germline gives CDR1 MDHEN, CDR2 SYDVKM. Trimming left V 4 bases short and J 7 bases short, with 16 bases between. The CDR3 length is 15 residues. The CDR3 DNA reads TGTGCCAGCAGTTCCCCCGCGGGGACGGCTGAAAAACTGTTTTTT. It translates to CASSSPAGTAEKLFF. Based on the CDR3 plus reference TRBV28 and TRBJ1-4, the full variable domain is DVKVTQSSRYLVKRTGEKVFLECVQDMDHENMFWYRQDPGLGLRLIYFSYDVKMKEKGDIPEGYSVSREKKERFSLILESASTNQTSMYLCASSSPAGTAEKLFFGSGTQLSVL.

The rearrangement uses TRBV4-2 and TRBJ1-3; the D is unclear. The CDR3 spans 16 residues. V was shortened by 1 base and J by 1 base, with 11 bases between the two germline ends. Germline loops: CDR1 LGHNA, CDR2 YNFKEQ. The CDR3 DNA is TGTGCCAGCAGCCAAGTAGACATATTATCTGGAAACACCATATATTTT. Protein sequence: CASSQVDILSGNTIYF.

This clone is a singleton in its sample. The CDR3 reads CASREDRVTDTQYF. CDR3 DNA: TGCGCCAGCAGGGAGGACAGGGTCACAGATACGCAGTATTTT. V is TRBV5-1 and J is TRBJ2-3; the match to TRBD1 covers 8 bases. This CDR3 is built from 14 residues. The V gene's germline CDR1 is SGHRS and CDR2 YFSETQ. After removal of 5 bases from V and 2 bases from J, the junction contained 4 bases not matched to a gene.

The rearrangement links TRBV3-1 (or the pseudogene TRBV3-2) to TRBJ2-2, with D possibly matching TRBD1 (5 bases). The V end was cut by 4 bases, the J end by 6 bases, with 12 bases between. The CDR3 loop spans 14 amino acids. CDR1 and CDR2 from the germline V gene are LGHDT and YNNKEL (reference sequence). For the CDR3, the DNA is TGTGCCAGCAGCCCACAGGTTGGGGCCGGGGAGCTGTTTTTT. This gives the protein CASSPQVGAGELFF.

The J gene is TRBJ2-3, the V gene TRBV15, with TRBD2 matching 11 bases. This CDR3 region has 17 residues. After removal of 5 bases from V and 4 bases from J, the junction contained 11 bases not matched to a gene. Germline loops: CDR1 LNHNV, CDR2 YYDKDF (reference sequence). For the CDR3, the DNA is TGTGCCACCAGCTCGTGGAGTAGCGGGGGGGCCGCAGATACGCAGTATTTT. Its translation: CATSSWSSGGAADTQYF.

The chain uses TRBV5-4 and TRBJ1-2; possibly TRBD1 for D (6 bases). V was cut by 3 bases and J by 8 bases, with 23 bases left in between. The CDR3 length is 16 residues. CDR1 SGHNT and CDR2 YYREEE come from the germline V gene (reference sequence). The CDR3 is CASSWNGVRGGDGYTF. In nucleotides, the CDR3 is TGTGCCAGCAGCTGGAATGGGGTCAGGGGTGGCGACGGCTACACCTTC. The variable domain in full, completed from reference TRBV5-4 and TRBJ1-2, reads ETGVTQSPTHLIKTRGQQVTLRCSSQSGHNTVSWYQQALGQGPQFIFQYYREEENGRGNFPPRFSGLQFPNYSSELNVNALELDDSALYLCASSWNGVRGGDGYTFGSGTRLTVV.

The chain couples TRBV10-3 to TRBJ1-1; TRBD1 matches 7 bases. With 3 bases clipped from V and 5 bases from J, the junction kept 9 bases outside the gene matches. CDR1 and CDR2 (germline): ENHRY, SYGVKD. CDR3 length: 15 amino acids. CDR3 bases: TGTGCCATCAGTGATTTGAAGGGGGCGCTGACTGAAGCTTTCTTT. Translating it yields CAISDLKGALTEAFF.

Only a few counts were recorded for this clone. The chain recombines TRBV7-3 with TRBJ1-2, with TRBD1 matching over 9 bases. The CDR3 runs to 13 residues. CDR1 SGHTA and CDR2 FQGTGA come from the germline V gene. Trimming removed 4 bases from V and 7 bases from J; junction bases left unmatched: 4. The CDR3 DNA sequence: TGTGCCAGCAGCTGGACAGGGGTTATTGGCTACACCTTC. It yields the protein CASSWTGVIGYTF.

This chain joins TRBV18 and TRBJ2-7, with D tentatively TRBD1 (6 bases). V dropped 5 bases and J dropped 1 base, with 9 bases sitting between them. CDR3 length equals 13 residues. Germline values: CDR1 KGHSH, CDR2 LQKENI. This chain's CDR3 is CASSSGQSYEQYF. The CDR3, as DNA: TGTGCCAGCTCATCGGGACAATCCTACGAGCAGTACTTC.

The chain joins TRBV4-2 to TRBJ1-4; the D is unclear. The CDR3 is made up of 15 amino acids. With 0 bases removed from V and 4 bases from J, the gap between germline ends came to 9 bases. Germline CDR1 is LGHNA and CDR2 is YNFKEQ. The CDR3 region is CASSQDGQSNEKLFF. CDR3 coding DNA: TGTGCCAGCAGCCAAGATGGGCAGAGTAATGAAAAACTGTTTTTT.

In this sample, this clone turned up once. The V call is TRBV7-2, the J call TRBJ2-7, with 10 nucleotides matching TRBD2. Trimming at V came to 3 bases and at J to 4 bases, leaving 12 bases not matched to a gene. There are 17 residues in the CDR3. Germline V gene sequence: CDR1 SGHTA, CDR2 FQGNSA. The CDR3, as DNA: TGTGCCAGCAGCTTGGAGACTAGCGGGCTTTACAATTACGAGCAGTACTTC. This gives the protein CASSLETSGLYNYEQYF.

The chain joins TRBV7-2 to TRBJ2-7; 11 nucleotides agree with TRBD2. The germline V gene encodes CDR1 SGHTA and CDR2 FQGNSA. Unmatched junction bases numbered 7, after V lost 5 bases and J lost 4 bases. The CDR3 extends over 15 amino acids. The CDR3 reads CASSISGGDQYEQYF. The CDR3 DNA reads as TGTGCCAGCAGCATTAGCGGGGGGGACCAATACGAGCAGTACTTC.

CDR3 protein: CASSVGQGADTQYF. In DNA form, the CDR3 reads TGTGCCAGTAGTGTTGGACAGGGGGCGGATACGCAGTATTTT. V usage is TRBV19 and J usage is TRBJ2-3, with 11 bases lining up with TRBD1. Germline-derived CDR1 and CDR2 are LNHDA and SQIVND (reference sequence). V was clipped by 5 bases and J by 6 bases; unmatched bases: 4. The CDR3 runs 14 residues.

CDR3 in DNA: TGTGCCAGCAGCTTCGGGACAGATAGCACTGAAGCTTTCTTT. This codes for CASSFGTDSTEAFF. The chain combines TRBV11-2 with TRBJ1-1, with TRBD1 matching 7 bases. The CDR3 consists of 14 residues. The junction had 5 bases not matched to a gene; V was cut back by 3 bases and J by 4 bases. The germline V gene has CDR1 SGHAT and CDR2 FQNNGV.

This chain joins TRBV19 and TRBJ1-2, with TRBD1 identical over 7 bases. The trim removed 8 bases at V and 6 bases at J, leaving 15 bases unmatched. The CDR3 spans 15 residues. Germline V gives CDR1 LNHDA, CDR2 SQIVND (reference sequence). The CDR3 here is CASLNDRDRSNGYTF. CDR3 nucleotide sequence: TGTGCCAGTCTTAACGACCGGGACAGATCTAATGGCTACACCTTC.

The chain has TRBV18 and TRBJ1-1; 11 nucleotides line up with TRBD1. Per germline, CDR1 KGHSH and CDR2 LQKENI. There are 16 residues in the CDR3. V lost 3 bases, J lost 4 bases, and 7 bases stayed unmatched. CDR3 protein: CASSPRTGGEVTEAFF. In DNA, the CDR3 is TGTGCCAGCTCACCCCGGACAGGGGGCGAGGTCACTGAAGCTTTCTTT.

The chain couples TRBV6-6 to TRBJ2-5; possible D gene TRBD1, 8 bases. In germline, CDR1 is MNHNY, CDR2 SVGAGI (reference sequence). CDR3 length: 16 residues. The V gene lost 5 bases and the J gene lost 1 base, with 17 bases spanning the gap. CDR3 bases: TGTGCCAGCAGTCGTACAGGGGGGGTGGGCCAAGAGACCCAGTACTTC. It is translated as CASSRTGGVGQETQYF.

V usage is TRBV7-2 and J usage is TRBJ1-3; D is unclear. CDR3 length: 15 residues. The V gene's germline CDR1 is SGHTA and CDR2 FQGNSA. Trimming stripped 5 bases from V and 2 bases from J, with 13 bases between. In DNA form, the CDR3 reads TGTGCCAGCAGCGACCTCGGGGATACTGGAAACACCATATATTTT. Protein product: CASSDLGDTGNTIYF.

The chain uses TRBV6-1 and TRBJ1-5; possible D gene TRBD1, 5 bases. V shed 9 bases and J shed 7 bases, with 16 bases lying between them. Germline lookup yields CDR1 MNHNS and CDR2 SASEGT. The CDR3 runs 13 residues. CDR3 bases: TGTGCCAGTCGGGACGGGGGAGGGCAGCCCCAGCATTTT. Protein product: CASRDGGGQPQHF.

The V call is TRBV5-4, the J call TRBJ2-2; tentatively, D is TRBD1 (6 bases). CDR3 length equals 14 residues. Germline V gives CDR1 SGHNT, CDR2 YYREEE (reference sequence). The V gene lost 4 bases and the J gene lost 3 bases, with 10 bases spanning the gap. The CDR3 loop reads CASSAAGDTGELFF. DNA of the CDR3: TGTGCCAGCAGCGCCGCAGGGGACACCGGGGAGCTGTTTTTT.

Notes on this clone: In the same sample, other DNA sequences code for this CDR3. The V call is TRBV12-3 or TRBV12-4, the J call TRBJ2-1; 7 nucleotides line up with TRBD2. V dropped 7 bases and J dropped 6; count of bases not matched to a gene: 3. The CDR3 is made up of 12 amino acids. CDR3 protein: CASTSGVNEQFF. The CDR3 region has the DNA TGTGCCAGCACCAGCGGGGTCAATGAGCAGTTCTTC.

This chain connects TRBV29-1 to TRBJ2-7; TRBD2 matches at 7 bases. V shed 5 bases, J shed 9 bases, and the junction held 7 bases outside the gene matches. The CDR3 contains 11 residues. Germline V gives CDR1 SQVTM, CDR2 ANQGSEA. For the CDR3, the DNA is TGCAGCGTTCTCGGCGGGAGAGGGCAGTACTTC. This translates into CSVLGGRGQYF.

The genes are TRBV7-9 and TRBJ1-4; the D gene is possibly TRBD1 (6 bases). Germline CDR1 reads SEHNR; CDR2 reads FQNEAQ (reference sequence). V lost 3 bases, J lost 4 bases, and 12 bases lay in between. CDR3 length equals 15 residues. In DNA form, the CDR3 reads TGTGCCAGCAGCTTTCTTGGACAGATTAATGAAAAACTGTTTTTT. Its protein product is CASSFLGQINEKLFF.

V is TRBV6-5 and J is TRBJ2-5; D perhaps matches TRBD1 (5 bases). V was clipped by 5 bases and J by 1 base, with 8 bases between them. CDR3 size: 13 residues. Germline V gene data show CDR1 as MNHEY and CDR2 as SVGAGI. CDR3 in DNA: TGTGCCAGCAGTAGGGGTAGCCAAGAGACCCAGTACTTC. Translation gives CASSRGSQETQYF.